This section outlines one T cell receptor (beta chain) sequence together with its context. Its antigen is unknown. The CDR3 contains 11 residues. Germline V lookup: CDR1 DFQATT, CDR2 SNEGSKA (reference sequence). V lost 1 base and J lost 8, with 8 bases in between. This record comes from a study of beta chain features in type 1 diabetes. Turning to the study itself: On cell yields, gender and age, patients and healthy donors were similar.

The isolated RNA, all of it, was reverse transcribed, so expressed TCRB transcripts were what got sequenced. Method: immunoSEQ multiplex PCR; TCRdb's copy keeps in-frame clones and lacks some. This table has under 300,000 clones, around 21% appearing once. The study, taken as a whole, reports: In comparison with healthy donors, patients had naive, central memory and Treg TCRB repertoires that appeared more similar. High-TCR-expressing cells could be over-represented by cDNA sequencing. Shorter TCRB CDR3s, moderately but significantly so, were found in Type 1 diabetes patients in all four CD4+ subsets.

CD45RO/CCR7/CD25/CD127/CD95/CD27 separated CD4+ naive, central memory, regulatory and stem cell-like memory cells by sorting. The rearrangement uses TRBV20-1 and TRBJ1-2; no firm D call. This receptor was obtained from a woman aged 40 to 50 with type 1 diabetes. Material for sequencing was naive CD4+ T cells from blood. CDR3: CSARVLRGYTF. CDR3 in DNA: TGCAGTGCTAGAGTATTGCGAGGCTACACCTTC.